This T cell receptor (beta chain) was recorded in a study of OX40 agonist ivuxolimab in advanced cancers. Across the study: Partial responses were observed in three patients, of whom one had hepatocellular carcinoma and two had cutaneous melanoma. Findings and caveats of the study: On average, CD8+ T cells had more expanded clones than CD4+. The CD4+ and CD8+ T cells in the blood had expanded clonally by week 6 at 0.1 to 3.0 mg/kg. Partial responders receiving 0.1-3.0 mg/kg showed among the lowest clonal expansion.

Sequencing was performed with immunoSEQ multiplex PCR; in TCRdb, only in-frame clones are kept and a portion is missing. The repertoire holds tens of thousands of clones, with 81% as singletons. Turning to this clone: Its antigen remains unidentified.

The receptor comes from an adult with an advanced solid tumor such as melanoma, head and neck, liver or kidney cancer. The specimen was CD4+ or CD8+ T cells sorted from blood, collected in a trial of the OX40 agonist ivuxolimab.

CDR3 bases: TGCGCCAGCAGCACGGGACAGGGGGACTATGGCTACACCTTC. It yields the protein CASSTGQGDYGYTF. The chain recombines TRBV5-1 with TRBJ1-2; 11 positions match TRBD1. This CDR3 has 14 amino acids. Looked up from germline, CDR1 is SGHRS and CDR2 is YFSETQ. With V trimmed by 4 bases and J by 3 bases, 2 bases remained unmatched.